Listed below are T cell receptor beta chains from one sample, sequenced in a study of blood T cell repertoires in COVID-19. The protocol was immunoSEQ multiplex PCR, while the TCRdb copy is restricted to in-frame clones and leaves out a portion. There are about 220,000 clones in the sample; approximately 81% occur only once, and 3% to 4.5% lies in the top ten. Sequenced sample: peripheral blood. Receptors were obtained from a woman older than 75 with acute or convalescent COVID-19. Both conserved end residues are part of each CDR3. The D gene is left open where the match is weak. Expanded clones are given a class, and other clones once, few, many or no size at all.

NA	NA	TRBV3-1/TRBV3-2	TRBJ1-1	CASSQGQMNTEAFF	TGTGCCAGCAGCCAAGGGCAAATGAACACTGAAGCTTTCTTT
NA	NA	TRBV6-5	TRBJ1-1	CASSRPAGGAFF	TGTGCCAGCAGCCGACCTGCCGGAGGAGCTTTCTTT
NA	NA	TRBV19	TRBJ1-5	CASSLQYVSQPQHF	TGTGCCAGTAGCCTACAGTATGTAAGTCAGCCCCAGCATTTT
NA	NA	TRBV9	TRBJ1-3	CASSVAQGPGNTIYF	TGTGCCAGCAGCGTAGCTCAGGGGCCCGGAAACACCATATATTTT
NA	NA	TRBV5-5	TRBJ1-2	CASTILGTRDGYTF	TGTGCCAGCACCATTCTAGGGACACGGGATGGCTACACCTTC
NA	NA	TRBV21-1	TRBJ2-7	CASSKGRYEVSWSSYEQYF	TGTGCCAGCAGCAAAGGGCGTTACGAAGTCAGTTGGAGCTCCTACGAGCAGTACTTC
NA	few	TRBV7-9	TRBJ2-7	CASSPLADPTGEQYF	TGTGCCAGCAGTCCCTTGGCAGACCCTACGGGGGAGCAGTACTTC
NA	once	TRBV3-1/TRBV3-2	TRBJ2-7	CASSQDLGLYEQYF	TGTGCCAGCAGCCAAGATTTAGGACTCTACGAGCAGTACTTC
NA	NA	TRBV6-5	TRBJ2-5	CASTGFGETQYF	TGTGCCAGCACGGGGTTCGGAGAGACCCAGTACTTC
NA	once	TRBV18	TRBJ1-2	CASSTTGVYGYTF	TGTGCCAGCTCAACCACGGGGGTATATGGCTACACCTTC
NA	NA	TRBV29-1	TRBJ1-2	CSVEELGAAHF	TGCAGCGTTGAAGAATTGGGGGCAGCGCACTTC
TRBD2	NA	TRBV30	TRBJ2-2	CACRQRGGTGELFF	TGTGCCTGCCGCCAGCGGGGGGGTACCGGGGAGCTGTTTTTT
NA	NA	TRBV19	TRBJ1-5	CASSKFWRDNQPQHF	TGTGCCAGTAGTAAGTTTTGGAGGGACAATCAGCCCCAGCATTTT
NA	few	TRBV5-1	TRBJ2-7	CASNRRPTSYEQYF	TGCGCCAGCAATCGGCGGCCGACCTCCTACGAGCAGTACTTC
TRBD1	NA	TRBV2	TRBJ1-3	CASSDPGQTGNTIYF	TGTGCCAGCAGTGACCCGGGACAGACTGGAAACACCATATATTTT
TRBD2	once	TRBV3-1/TRBV3-2	TRBJ2-1	CASSRQAGGFYNEQFF	TGTGCCAGCAGCCGCCAAGCGGGGGGTTTTTACAATGAGCAGTTCTTC
NA	many	TRBV28	TRBJ1-2	CASSPLGGPNYGYTF	TGTGCCAGCAGTCCCCTGGGGGGACCTAACTATGGCTACACCTTC
NA	NA	TRBV28	TRBJ1-1	CASSFLARVRTEAFF	TGTGCCAGCAGTTTTCTCGCCAGGGTGAGGACTGAAGCTTTCTTT